These 29 T cell receptor beta chains came from one sample sequenced in a study of blood T cell repertoires in COVID-19. TCRdb's copy holds only in-frame clones and misses some; the assay was immunoSEQ multiplex PCR. The sample has some 350,000 clones, around nine tenths seen once; the top ten hold about 3%. Source material: peripheral blood. The receptors stem from a human donor in a cohort sampled during active COVID-19.

This clone was seen a handful of times. V gene TRBV7-9 combines with J gene TRBJ1-1; 7 bases are a match to TRBD1. The CDR3 length is 11 residues. Trimming cost V 5 bases and J 11 bases; bases outside gene matches: 5. Germline V gene lookup returns CDR1 SEHNR and CDR2 FQNEAQ (reference sequence). The CDR3 sequence is CASSETGLAFF. DNA for the CDR3: TGTGCCAGCAGCGAGACAGGGCTGGCTTTCTTT.

This clone showed up just once. J is TRBJ2-3 and V is TRBV19, with 10 bases identical to TRBD2. Germline V gene data show CDR1 as LNHDA and CDR2 as SQIVND (reference sequence). The CDR3 loop spans 15 amino acids. J gave up 5 bases and V 3 bases, and 5 bases lay outside the gene matches. CDR3 loop: CASSILAGDEDTQYF. CDR3 in DNA: TGTGCCAGTAGTATCCTAGCGGGAGACGAAGATACGCAGTATTTT.

The V and J genes are TRBV5-1 and TRBJ2-7; 10 bases agree with TRBD1. Germline V gene sequence: CDR1 SGHRS, CDR2 YFSETQ. J was trimmed by 7 bases and V by 4 bases; bases with no gene match: 11. The CDR3 is 15 amino acids. As DNA, the CDR3 is TGCGCCAGCAGCCTTGGGACAGGGGTAGTCGGAGAGCAGTACTTC. Its translation: CASSLGTGVVGEQYF. Looking up the rest from reference TRBV5-1 and TRBJ2-7 gives the full variable domain: KAGVTQTPRYLIKTRGQQVTLSCSPISGHRSVSWYQQTPGQGLQFLFEYFSETQRNKGNFPGRFSGRQFSNSRSEMNVSTLELGDSALYLCASSLGTGVVGEQYFGPGTRLTVT.

V gene TRBV5-1 combines with J gene TRBJ2-1; D is possibly TRBD2 (5 bases). The V gene's germline CDR1 is SGHRS and CDR2 YFSETQ. The CDR3 extends over 15 amino acids. The ends were cut back, 2 bases at V and 5 bases at J, with 14 bases in the middle. The CDR3 DNA sequence: TGCGCCAGCAGCTTTTTAGCGACCCTGAACAATGAGCAGTTCTTC. Protein product: CASSFLATLNNEQFF. The full variable domain, with the rest looked up from reference TRBV5-1 and TRBJ2-1, is KAGVTQTPRYLIKTRGQQVTLSCSPISGHRSVSWYQQTPGQGLQFLFEYFSETQRNKGNFPGRFSGRQFSNSRSEMNVSTLELGDSALYLCASSFLATLNNEQFFGPGTRLTVL.

J is TRBJ2-1 and V is TRBV9, with D tentatively TRBD1 (6 bases). Per germline, CDR1 SGDLS and CDR2 YYNGEE. V lost 0 bases and J lost 13, with 14 bases in between. The CDR3 has 13 residues. DNA of the CDR3: TGTGCCAGCAGCGTAGCACCAGGGGAAGAACAGTTCTTC. Its protein product is CASSVAPGEEQFF. Using reference TRBV9 and TRBJ2-1 for the parts outside the CDR3, the full variable domain is DSGVTQTPKHLITATGQRVTLRCSPRSGDLSVYWYQQSLDQGLQFLIQYYNGEERAKGNILERFSAQQFPDLHSELNLSSLELGDSALYFCASSVAPGEEQFFGPGTRLTVL.

This clone has just a few counts. V gene TRBV9 combines with J gene TRBJ1-5; D is uncertain. The CDR3 length is 17 residues. V shed 1 base and J shed 0 bases, with 14 bases lying between them. In germline, CDR1 is SGDLS, CDR2 YYNGEE. CDR3 sequence (DNA): TGTGCCAGCAGCGTATCAGGTCTTTTCACTAGCAATCAGCCCCAGCATTTT. The encoded protein is CASSVSGLFTSNQPQHF.

The J gene is TRBJ2-2, the V gene TRBV27; 12 nucleotides match TRBD2. Germline V gene data show CDR1 as MNHEY and CDR2 as SMNVEV (reference sequence). V shed 4 bases and J 3 bases; nucleotides not matched to a gene: 6. CDR3 length: 17 residues. CDR3 sequence (DNA): TGTGCCAGCAGTTCAGGAACTAGCGGGGGGTACACCGGGGAGCTGTTTTTT. Its translation is CASSSGTSGGYTGELFF.

This chain connects TRBV7-8 to TRBJ1-2; 12 bases agree with TRBD1. Germline assignment: CDR1 SGHVS and CDR2 FQNEAQ. The CDR3 has 16 residues. The ends lost 4 bases at V and 7 bases at J; junction bases unmatched: 10. This CDR3 reads CASSSYSPGQGAGYTF. The CDR3 DNA follows: TGTGCCAGCAGCTCGTACTCACCGGGACAGGGGGCTGGCTACACCTTC.

This sequence joins TRBV18 and TRBJ2-7; 7 nucleotides agree with TRBD1. J was trimmed by 0 bases and V by 6 bases; bases with no gene match: 5. CDR3 size: 14 residues. Germline-derived CDR1 and CDR2 are KGHSH and LQKENI. The CDR3 nucleotides read TGTGCCAGCTCTCTGGACAGGAGCTCCTACGAGCAGTACTTC. It is translated as CASSLDRSSYEQYF.

The chain is built from TRBV30 and TRBJ2-2; 11 bases agree with TRBD1. The junction had 7 bases not matched to a gene; V was cut back by 3 bases and J by 4 bases. The germline gives CDR1 GTSNPN, CDR2 SVGIG (reference sequence). The CDR3 covers 16 residues. Written as DNA, the CDR3 is TGTGCCTGGAGAATGTACGGGACAGGGGGCACCGGGGAGCTGTTTTTT. Amino acid sequence: CAWRMYGTGGTGELFF.

In its sample, this clone was seen once. The junction departs from germline at one end; a sequencing error may be responsible. This sequence joins TRBV7-7 and TRBJ2-1; 9 nucleotides line up with TRBD2. The CDR3 runs 15 residues. Germline CDR1 and CDR2: SSHAT and FNYEAQ (reference sequence). The CDR3 loop is CASSPGLASYNEQFF. In DNA, the CDR3 is TGTGCTAGCAGCCCGGGACTAGCTTCCTACAATGAGCAGTTCTTC.

J is TRBJ2-3 and V is TRBV5-1; 11 bases map to TRBD2. CDR1 and CDR2 (germline): SGHRS, YFSETQ. This CDR3 has 16 amino acids. Losses at the gene ends were 2 bases for V and 3 bases for J; bases not matched to a gene: 5. This CDR3 is CASSFIAGGGTDTQYF. CDR3 nucleotides: TGCGCCAGCAGCTTCATAGCGGGAGGGGGAACAGATACGCAGTATTTT.

The rearrangement uses TRBV2 and TRBJ2-5, with 12 positions matching TRBD2. The germline V gene encodes CDR1 SNHLY and CDR2 FYNNEI. V gave up 6 bases and J gave up 3 bases; unmatched junction bases: 2. The CDR3 is 14 residues long. CDR3 in DNA: TGTGCCAGCAGCCGACTAGCGGGGGAAGAGACCCAGTACTTC. Translating it yields CASSRLAGEETQYF.

The rearrangement joins TRBV19 to TRBJ2-1; 8 nucleotides align to TRBD2. Germline lookup yields CDR1 LNHDA and CDR2 SQIVND (reference sequence). The CDR3 has 18 residues. The V and J ends lost 4 bases and 2 bases, in that order; junction bases with no gene match: 13. CDR3 DNA sequence: TGTGCCAGTAGTAAGGGTTGGTTTCTAGCGGGTCCCTACAATGAGCAGTTCTTC. Amino acid sequence: CASSKGWFLAGPYNEQFF. Filled out from reference TRBV19 and TRBJ2-1, the complete variable domain reads DGGITQSPKYLFRKEGQNVTLSCEQNLNHDAMYWYRQDPGQGLRLIYYSQIVNDFQKGDIAEGYSVSREKKESFPLTVTSAQKNPTAFYLCASSKGWFLAGPYNEQFFGPGTRLTVL.

V is TRBV5-1 and J is TRBJ1-2; D might be TRBD1 (6 bases). The V gene lost 4 bases and the J gene lost 3 bases, with 16 bases spanning the gap. Germline V gives CDR1 SGHRS, CDR2 YFSETQ. The CDR3 runs to 15 residues. CDR3 region: CASSPSGVFDYGYTF. The CDR3 region has the DNA TGCGCCAGCAGCCCTTCAGGGGTTTTTGACTATGGCTACACCTTC.

This clone was counted once. The chain joins TRBV7-9 to TRBJ1-1; TRBD1 matches at 7 bases. Unmatched junction bases numbered 5, after V lost 5 bases and J lost 2 bases. The CDR3 runs 14 residues. Germline V gives CDR1 SEHNR, CDR2 FQNEAQ (reference sequence). The CDR3 loop reads CASSRTGGNTEAFF. The CDR3 DNA sequence: TGTGCCAGCAGCCGGACAGGAGGAAACACTGAAGCTTTCTTT.

The rearrangement links TRBV28 to TRBJ2-1, with D possibly being TRBD2 (5 bases). The V gene lost 6 bases and the J gene lost 9 bases, with 15 bases spanning the gap. The CDR3 totals 13 residues. CDR1 and CDR2 from the germline V gene are MDHEN and SYDVKM. As DNA, the CDR3 is TGTGCCAGCAGGCTAGCCTATGTGGGTGAGCAGTTCTTC. It specifies CASRLAYVGEQFF.

The CDR3 protein is CASSDMTGGANYGYTF. CDR3 in DNA: TGTGCCAGCAGTGATATGACAGGGGGCGCCAACTATGGCTACACCTTC. The chain couples TRBV2 to TRBJ1-2; 10 nucleotides line up with TRBD1. V lost 3 bases to trimming and J lost 2 bases; unmatched junction nucleotides: 6. The CDR3 runs to 16 residues. Germline values: CDR1 SNHLY, CDR2 FYNNEI.

This sequence joins TRBV30 and TRBJ1-4; a weak D match, TRBD1 (6 bases). V lost 4 bases and J 7 bases, leaving 13 bases between the germline ends. The CDR3 is made up of 13 amino acids. Per germline, CDR1 GTSNPN and CDR2 SVGIG (reference sequence). The CDR3 coding sequence is TGTGCCTGGACCGGGCTGGGGGCTGAAAAACTGTTTTTT. Encoded protein: CAWTGLGAEKLFF.

The rearrangement uses TRBV2 and TRBJ2-3, with D perhaps TRBD2 (6 bases). CDR1 and CDR2 from the germline V gene are SNHLY and FYNNEI. CDR3 length: 15 residues. V lost 6 bases, J lost 1 base, and 14 bases lay in between. The CDR3 loop is CASSPRASGTDTQYF. The CDR3 DNA sequence: TGTGCCAGCAGCCCCCGGGCTAGCGGCACAGATACGCAGTATTTT.

The chain has TRBV12-3 or TRBV12-4 and TRBJ1-5; 7 nucleotides match TRBD1. This CDR3 has 13 residues. The trim removed 5 bases at V and 9 bases at J, leaving 7 bases unmatched. The CDR3 sequence is CASSQGQCWPQHF. CDR3 coding DNA: TGTGCCAGCAGTCAGGGACAGTGTTGGCCCCAGCATTTT.

CDR3 bases: TGTGCCAGCAGTCCCATACAGGGAAGCTCCTACGAGCAGTACTTC. Its protein is CASSPIQGSSYEQYF. J is TRBJ2-7 and V is TRBV28; possible D gene TRBD1, 6 bases. Germline lookup yields CDR1 MDHEN and CDR2 SYDVKM. V shed 5 bases and J shed 0 bases, with 14 bases lying between them. The CDR3 runs to 15 residues.

The chain carries TRBV4-2 and TRBJ1-2; no clear D. The V gene's germline CDR1 is LGHNA and CDR2 YNFKEQ. Trimming removed 1 base from V and 1 base from J, with 7 bases in between. The CDR3 contains 14 residues. In DNA, the CDR3 is TGTGCCAGCAGCCAAGTTCCCCTTAACTATGGCTACACCTTC. Amino acids: CASSQVPLNYGYTF.

V is TRBV7-9 and J is TRBJ2-2, with TRBD2 as a possible D gene (6 bases). Germline V gives CDR1 SEHNR, CDR2 FQNEAQ (reference sequence). CDR3 length equals 19 residues. Deletions cut 6 bases from V and 2 bases from J, with 25 bases between. In DNA form, the CDR3 reads TGTGCCAGCAGGCCTACTAGCCTCCAAACGCGGGCCAACACCGGGGAGCTGTTTTTT. Translating it yields CASRPTSLQTRANTGELFF.

This chain connects TRBV29-1 to TRBJ2-2; maybe TRBD2 (6 bases). V dropped 2 bases and J dropped 6 bases, with 10 bases sitting between them. CDR3 length: 13 residues. Germline V gives CDR1 SQVTM, CDR2 ANQGSEA. CDR3 amino acids: CSVERWEAGELFF. CDR3 DNA: TGCAGCGTTGAAAGGTGGGAGGCCGGGGAGCTGTTTTTT.

The V and J genes are TRBV3-1 (or the pseudogene TRBV3-2) and TRBJ2-4; possible D gene TRBD1, 6 bases. V was pared by 1 base and J by 2 bases, with 15 bases between. CDR1 and CDR2 (germline): LGHDT, YNNKEL (reference sequence). The CDR3 has 17 residues. The CDR3 region is CASSQALYRDPKNIQYF. The CDR3 bases are TGTGCCAGCAGCCAAGCACTTTACAGGGACCCCAAAAACATTCAGTACTTC.

This clone has a single count. The rearrangement links TRBV5-1 to TRBJ1-1; a possible D gene is TRBD1 (6 bases). The germline gives CDR1 SGHRS, CDR2 YFSETQ. The CDR3 runs to 15 residues. The V end was cut by 3 bases, the J end by 8 bases, with 20 bases between. CDR3 protein: CASSSTPGARSEAFF. CDR3 in DNA: TGCGCCAGCAGCTCGACCCCAGGGGCGCGTTCGGAAGCTTTCTTT.

This clone appeared a single time. The same CDR3 also results from other DNA sequences found in this sample. The rearrangement links TRBV11-3 to TRBJ1-3; 7 nucleotides line up with TRBD1. The CDR3 covers 13 residues. With 8 bases clipped from V and 0 bases from J, the junction kept 1 base outside the gene matches. CDR1 and CDR2 from the germline V gene are SGHNT and YENEEA. The CDR3 protein is CASSGGSGNTIYF. As DNA, the CDR3 is TGTGCCAGCTCAGGGGGCTCTGGAAACACCATATATTTT.

The chain joins TRBV7-3 to TRBJ2-1; no clear D. The V and J ends lost 3 bases and 4 bases respectively, with 7 bases between them. The CDR3 consists of 13 residues. Germline CDR1 is SGHTA and CDR2 is FQGTGA. The CDR3 protein is CASSFGEYNEQFF. The CDR3, as DNA: TGTGCCAGCAGCTTCGGAGAATACAATGAGCAGTTCTTC.